This is a list of T cell receptor beta chains from one sample in a study of shared clonotypes between healthy human individuals. Data came from immunoSEQ multiplex PCR; TCRdb stores just in-frame clones and leaves some out. The sample carries around 2.1 million clones, about 93% recorded once. Sequencing input: naive CD8+ T cells from PBMCs. The receptor set was obtained from a man aged 18 to 35 in good health. Some clones in this sample may be carry-over from other donors' samples. The CDR3 runs from the conserved cysteine through the conserved F or W. Each record gives: D gene, J gene, clone size, V gene, CDR3 protein, CDR3 DNA. D genes are given only for firm matches. Clone size is stated in some rows and not others, as once, few, many or a class when expanded.

>.|TRBJ2-3|.|TRBV28
CASSFSDTQYF
TGTGCCAGCAGTTTTTCGGATACGCAGTATTTT
>TRBD1|TRBJ1-5|few|TRBV9
CASSVAGGSNQPQHF
TGTGCCAGCAGCGTAGCAGGGGGTAGCAATCAGCCCCAGCATTTT
>.|TRBJ1-1|.|TRBV11-2
CASSLARANTEAFF
TGTGCCAGCAGCTTAGCACGGGCGAACACTGAAGCTTTCTTT
>.|TRBJ1-2|once|TRBV10-3
CAISEGGEGGYTF
TGTGCCATCAGTGAGGGGGGGGAAGGCGGCTACACCTTC
>TRBD2|TRBJ2-7|.|TRBV28
CASSSLAGASYEQYF
TGTGCCAGCAGTTCCTTAGCGGGAGCAAGCTACGAGCAGTACTTC
>TRBD2|TRBJ2-7|.|TRBV9
CASSDLAVSYEQYF
TGTGCCAGCAGCGACCTAGCGGTCTCCTACGAGCAGTACTTC
>TRBD2|TRBJ2-1|.|TRBV30
CAWSWGTSALEQFF
TGTGCCTGGAGTTGGGGGACTAGCGCTCTTGAGCAGTTCTTC
>.|TRBJ2-7|once|TRBV6-5
CASSYSKGQGTYEQYF
TGTGCCAGCAGTTACTCGAAAGGTCAGGGAACCTACGAGCAGTACTTC
>.|TRBJ2-2|.|TRBV28
CASTLGLGPNTGELFF
TGTGCCAGCACCTTAGGTCTGGGGCCGAACACCGGGGAGCTGTTTTTT
>.|TRBJ2-2|.|TRBV6-5
CASSFWGNTGELFF
TGTGCCAGCAGTTTTTGGGGAAACACCGGGGAGCTGTTTTTT
>.|TRBJ2-7|.|TRBV29-1
CSVVLGVSEQYF
TGCAGCGTTGTACTGGGGGTGAGCGAGCAGTACTTC
>TRBD2|TRBJ2-1|.|TRBV5-4
CASSGPGLVPSSSYNEQFF
TGTGCCAGCAGCGGTCCGGGACTAGTTCCTTCCAGCTCCTACAATGAGCAGTTCTTC
>.|TRBJ2-1|.|TRBV4-1
CASSHGLNPYNEQFF
TGCGCCAGCAGCCACGGACTAAATCCCTACAATGAGCAGTTCTTC
>.|TRBJ1-4|.|TRBV19
CASSIEPVGLNEKLFF
TGTGCCAGTAGTATTGAGCCCGTCGGACTTAATGAAAAACTGTTTTTT
>TRBD1|TRBJ2-7|.|TRBV4-2
CASSPEGTGDGEQYF
TGTGCCAGCAGCCCGGAAGGGACAGGGGACGGCGAGCAGTACTTC
>TRBD2|TRBJ2-1|.|TRBV4-2
CASSQELAGGRYNEQFF
TGTGCCAGCAGCCAAGAGCTAGCGGGAGGACGCTACAATGAGCAGTTCTTC
>.|TRBJ2-7|.|TRBV11-1
CASRGTTTPYEQYF
TGTGCCAGCAGGGGGACGACCACCCCCTACGAGCAGTACTTC
>TRBD1|TRBJ1-5|once|TRBV10-3
CASGQGDQPQHF
TGTGCCTCGGGACAGGGAGATCAGCCCCAGCATTTT
>.|TRBJ1-1|.|TRBV4-3
CASSQDLRGTEAFF
TGCGCCAGCAGCCAAGATCTTAGGGGCACTGAAGCTTTCTTT
>.|TRBJ2-3|.|TRBV27
CASSFLEGETDTQYF
TGTGCCAGCAGTTTTTTGGAGGGAGAAACAGATACGCAGTATTTT
>TRBD1|TRBJ2-1|.|TRBV6-6
CASSYKAGGRGEQFF
TGTGCCAGCAGTTACAAGGCAGGGGGAAGGGGGGAGCAGTTCTTC
>TRBD2|TRBJ2-1|.|TRBV10-2
CASSEGLAGVFLRDNEQFF
TGCGCCAGCAGTGAAGGCCTAGCGGGAGTATTTCTTCGGGACAATGAGCAGTTCTTC
>.|TRBJ1-5|.|TRBV29-1
CSVEAGTNQPQHF
TGCAGCGTTGAAGCAGGCACCAATCAGCCCCAGCATTTT
>TRBD2|TRBJ2-3|.|TRBV27
CASSLLKLAGASDTQYF
TGTGCCAGCAGTTTATTAAAACTAGCGGGAGCTTCCGATACGCAGTATTTT
>.|TRBJ2-3|.|TRBV5-6
CASSLGISTQYF
TGTGCCAGCAGCTTGGGGATTTCAACGCAGTATTTT
>.|TRBJ2-5|once|TRBV7-9
CASSPPPLTGQETQYF
TGTGCCAGCAGCCCACCCCCTCTGACAGGCCAAGAGACCCAGTACTTC
>.|TRBJ2-7|.|TRBV6-5
CASTDFYEQYF
TGTGCCAGCACGGACTTCTACGAGCAGTACTTC
>TRBD1|TRBJ2-1|.|TRBV27
CASSGQGVAYNEQFF
TGTGCCAGCAGTGGACAGGGGGTAGCCTACAATGAGCAGTTCTTC
>.|TRBJ2-7|once|TRBV6-5
CASKGGPVYEQYF
TGTGCCAGCAAGGGGGGGCCGGTCTACGAGCAGTACTTC
>.|TRBJ1-1|.|TRBV6-1
CASSKTVRSEAFF
TGTGCCAGCAGTAAAACGGTCCGATCTGAAGCTTTCTTT
>.|TRBJ1-2|once|TRBV4-3
CASSQDAEEGYTF
TGCGCCAGCAGCCAAGATGCGGAGGAGGGCTACACCTTC
>.|TRBJ2-7|once|TRBV2
CASKPGATYEQYF
TGTGCCAGTAAGCCCGGGGCCACCTACGAGCAGTACTTC
>.|TRBJ2-7|.|TRBV19
CASSIAGTGNEQYF
TGTGCCAGTAGTATAGCAGGGACTGGGAACGAGCAGTACTTC
>.|TRBJ1-3|.|TRBV7-8
CASSLGSSGNTIYF
TGTGCCAGCAGCTTAGGATCCAGTGGAAACACCATATATTTT
>TRBD2|TRBJ2-1|.|TRBV11-1
CASSIPGGPNEQFF
TGTGCCAGCAGCATTCCGGGAGGGCCCAATGAGCAGTTCTTC
>TRBD1|TRBJ2-5|.|TRBV27
CASALRGPRETQYF
TGTGCCAGCGCCCTCAGGGGGCCACGAGAGACCCAGTACTTC
>.|TRBJ1-4|.|TRBV6-1
CASNFRDPNEKLFF
TGTGCCAGCAACTTCAGGGACCCTAATGAAAAACTGTTTTTT
>.|TRBJ2-6|once|TRBV9
CASSIDLSSGANVLTF
TGTGCCAGCAGCATCGACTTGTCCTCTGGGGCCAACGTCCTGACTTTC
>.|TRBJ1-2|.|TRBV4-3
CASSSKRFNYGYTF
TGCGCCAGCAGCTCAAAGAGGTTTAACTATGGCTACACCTTC
>.|TRBJ2-1|.|TRBV7-9
CASSLLDNDNEQFF
TGTGCCAGCAGCTTGTTGGACAACGACAATGAGCAGTTCTTC
>.|TRBJ2-7|.|TRBV7-9
CASSFRGAYEQYF
TGTGCCAGCAGCTTCAGGGGGGCCTACGAGCAGTACTTC
>.|TRBJ1-6|.|TRBV7-8
CASSPLGNNSPLHF
TGTGCCAGCAGCCCGCTCGGAAATAATTCACCCCTCCACTTT
>TRBD1|TRBJ1-2|.|TRBV9
CASSPWRVDRVLGYTF
TGTGCCAGCAGCCCATGGAGGGTGGACAGGGTTCTTGGCTACACCTTC
>.|TRBJ2-1|.|TRBV7-9
CASSGPGRETYNEQFF
TGTGCCAGCAGCGGGCCGGGCAGGGAGACCTACAATGAGCAGTTCTTC
>.|TRBJ2-7|.|TRBV5-8
CASSPRFGQEYPYEQYF
TGTGCCAGCAGCCCCCGGTTCGGCCAGGAGTACCCCTACGAGCAGTACTTC
>TRBD1|TRBJ1-5|.|TRBV19
CASGQGYYQPQHF
TGTGCCAGTGGACAGGGCTACTATCAGCCCCAGCATTTT
>.|TRBJ2-3|.|TRBV5-4
CASSRYREGLNTDTQYF
TGTGCCAGCAGCCGTTACAGGGAAGGTTTAAACACAGATACGCAGTATTTT
>TRBD1|TRBJ1-2|once|TRBV25-1
CASSTSQTGGYGYTF
TGTGCCAGCAGCACAAGCCAGACAGGGGGCTATGGCTACACCTTC
>TRBD2|TRBJ2-3|.|TRBV4-1
CASSQREGWGDTQYF
TGCGCCAGCAGCCAAAGGGAGGGCTGGGGAGATACGCAGTATTTT
>TRBD2|TRBJ2-7|.|TRBV6-1
CASSEIGTSQTYEQYF
TGTGCCAGCAGTGAAATCGGGACTAGCCAAACCTACGAGCAGTACTTC
>.|TRBJ1-2|.|TRBV27
CASGLQGRGGYTF
TGTGCCAGCGGACTCCAGGGGAGGGGTGGCTACACCTTC
>.|TRBJ1-4|.|TRBV11-2
CASSPRVNEKLFF
TGTGCCAGCAGCCCCCGGGTTAATGAAAAACTGTTTTTT
>.|TRBJ2-5|.|TRBV29-1
CSVEILGLYQETQYF
TGCAGCGTTGAAATACTAGGATTGTACCAAGAGACCCAGTACTTC
>.|TRBJ1-1|few|TRBV10-2
CASSETDGNTEAFF
TGCGCCAGCAGTGAGACGGACGGGAACACTGAAGCTTTCTTT